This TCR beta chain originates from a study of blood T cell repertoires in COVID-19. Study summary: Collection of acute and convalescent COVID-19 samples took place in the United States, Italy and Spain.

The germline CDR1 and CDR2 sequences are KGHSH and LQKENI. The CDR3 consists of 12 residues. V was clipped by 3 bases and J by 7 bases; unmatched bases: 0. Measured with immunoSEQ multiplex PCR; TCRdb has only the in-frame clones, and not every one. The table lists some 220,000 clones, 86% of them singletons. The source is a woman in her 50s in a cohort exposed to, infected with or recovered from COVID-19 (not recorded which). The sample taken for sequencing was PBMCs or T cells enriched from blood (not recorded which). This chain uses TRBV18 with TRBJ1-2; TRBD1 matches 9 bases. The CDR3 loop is CASSPTGGGYTF. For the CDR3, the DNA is TGTGCCAGCTCACCGACAGGGGGTGGCTACACCTTC. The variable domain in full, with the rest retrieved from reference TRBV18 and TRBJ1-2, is NAGVMQNPRHLVRRRGQEARLRCSPMKGHSHVYWYRQLPEEGLKFMVYLQKENIIDESGMPKERFSAEFPKEGPSILRIQQVVRGDSAAYFCASSPTGGGYTFGSGTRLTVV.